Listed here are 6 T cell receptor beta chains from one sample, sequenced in a study of radiation and T cells in renal cell carcinoma. Method: immunoSEQ multiplex PCR; TCRdb's copy keeps in-frame clones and lacks some. The sample carries approximately 31,000 clones, over 70% recorded once. The time point: blood 4 weeks post-SBRT, at nephrectomy. The sample's treatment: 15 Gy SBRT to primary tumor, nephrectomy 4 weeks later. Here the sequenced sample was blood, taken from a patient whose treatment included radiotherapy and nephrectomy. These receptors were obtained from a man aged 55 to 70 with renal cell carcinoma.

The rearrangement joins TRBV27 to TRBJ2-2; D unresolved. V was trimmed by 6 bases and J by 4 bases, leaving 12 bases between them. Germline lookup yields CDR1 MNHEY and CDR2 SMNVEV (reference sequence). The CDR3 consists of 14 residues. CDR3 region: CASRAMFGTGELFF. Written as DNA, the CDR3 is TGTGCCAGCAGAGCGATGTTCGGCACCGGGGAGCTGTTTTTT.

The chain has TRBV5-1 and TRBJ1-6; D not certain. The CDR3 covers 13 residues. V lost 3 bases and J 10 bases, leaving 11 bases between the germline ends. The germline gives CDR1 SGHRS, CDR2 YFSETQ. The CDR3 reads CASSYRSDSPLHF. The CDR3 DNA reads TGCGCCAGCAGCTACCGATCGGACTCACCCCTCCACTTT.

The chain couples TRBV5-8 to TRBJ2-5; tentatively, D is TRBD1 or TRBD2 (5 bases each). This CDR3 spans 14 amino acids. The ends were cut back, 4 bases at V and 5 bases at J, with 15 bases in the middle. Germline V gene lookup returns CDR1 SGHTS and CDR2 YDEGEE. CDR3 amino acids: CASSRRDRQETQYF. DNA of the CDR3: TGTGCCAGCAGCCGCCGGGACCGGCAGGAGACCCAGTACTTC. Looking up the rest from reference TRBV5-8 and TRBJ2-5 gives the full variable domain: EAGVTQSPTHLIKTRGQQATLRCSPISGHTSVYWYQQALGLGLQFLLWYDEGEERNRGNFPPRFSGRQFPNYSSELNVNALELEDSALYLCASSRRDRQETQYFGPGTRLLVL.

The rearrangement joins TRBV27 to TRBJ2-1, with 12 bases fitting TRBD2. CDR3 length: 13 amino acids. V lost 10 bases to trimming and J lost 9 bases; unmatched junction nucleotides: 7. The germline CDR1 and CDR2 sequences are MNHEY and SMNVEV (reference sequence). CDR3 nucleotides: TGTGCCACCAGACTAGCGGGGGTGGGTGAGCAGTTCTTC. This encodes CATRLAGVGEQFF.

A note on this clone: A read error may account for a junction end that differs from germline. This sequence joins TRBV7-7 and TRBJ2-3; 11 bases are shared with TRBD2. The length of the CDR3 is 16 residues. Germline V gives CDR1 SSHAT, CDR2 FNYEAQ (reference sequence). The CDR3 protein is CASSKGTSGYTDTQYF. CDR3 sequence (DNA): TGTGCTAGCAGCAAAGGGACTAGCGGATACACAGATACGCAGTATTTT.

The chain couples TRBV28 to TRBJ1-2; 8 nucleotides align to TRBD1. This CDR3 comprises 17 residues. Germline CDR1 MDHEN, CDR2 SYDVKM. J gave up 0 bases and V 6 bases, and 12 bases lay outside the gene matches. The chain's CDR3 is CASRNAQGAGANYGYTF. The CDR3 DNA is TGTGCCAGCAGAAACGCCCAGGGGGCAGGAGCTAACTATGGCTACACCTTC.